These 5 T cell receptor beta chains were sequenced from one sample in a study of beta chain features in type 1 diabetes. Their specific antigens are unknown. Study-level points and caveats: Researchers report that Type 1 diabetes patients had moderately but significantly shorter TCRB CDR3s across all four CD4+ subsets.

Isolated RNA was reverse transcribed in full, so expressed TCRB transcripts were sequenced. The repertoire was sequenced with immunoSEQ multiplex PCR; TCRdb's copy has only in-frame clones and lacks some. The sample includes 120,000 or so clones, approximately 15% of them seen just once. The sequencing sample was made of central memory CD4+ T cells from blood. The receptors derive from a man younger than 35 with type 1 diabetes.

This rearrangement joins TRBV11-3 to TRBJ2-7; 9 bases are shared with TRBD1. Germline loops: CDR1 SGHNT, CDR2 YENEEA. J gave up 0 bases and V 5 bases, and 8 bases lay outside the gene matches. The CDR3 is 16 amino acids. Written as DNA, the CDR3 is TGTGCCAGCAGCCCCGGGACAGGGCGAGACTCCTACGAGCAGTACTTC. Translating gives CASSPGTGRDSYEQYF.

In this sample, this clone turned up a few times. V is TRBV29-1 and J is TRBJ2-7; TRBD1 aligns across 7 bases. This CDR3 has 13 amino acids. CDR1 and CDR2 from the germline V gene are SQVTM and ANQGSEA. The junction had 7 bases not matched to a gene; V was cut back by 6 bases and J by 2 bases. CDR3 in amino acids: CSVFHRGTYEQYF. CDR3 DNA sequence: TGCAGCGTCTTCCACAGGGGCACCTACGAGCAGTACTTC.

This chain joins TRBV9 and TRBJ2-7; no firm D call. There are 11 residues in the CDR3. Trimming took 3 bases from V and 3 from J, leaving 4 bases between them. The germline CDR1 and CDR2 sequences are SGDLS and YYNGEE. The CDR3 loop is CASSGLYEQYF. The CDR3 coding sequence is TGTGCCAGCAGCGGGCTCTACGAGCAGTACTTC. The entire variable domain, with the rest obtained from reference TRBV9 and TRBJ2-7, is as follows: DSGVTQTPKHLITATGQRVTLRCSPRSGDLSVYWYQQSLDQGLQFLIQYYNGEERAKGNILERFSAQQFPDLHSELNLSSLELGDSALYFCASSGLYEQYFGPGTRLTVT.

This clone was counted many times. The rearrangement uses TRBV7-2 and TRBJ2-1, with 7 bases fitting TRBD2. The CDR3 has 13 residues. With 3 bases clipped from V and 7 bases from J, the junction kept 3 bases outside the gene matches. Germline lookup yields CDR1 SGHTA and CDR2 FQGNSA. In nucleotides, the CDR3 is TGTGCCAGCAGCTTTTCGGGGGGAAATGAGCAGTTCTTC. This codes for CASSFSGGNEQFF.

The genes are TRBV25-1 and TRBJ1-1; perhaps TRBD1 as D (5 bases). From germline, CDR1 is MGHDK and CDR2 SYGVNS. V was cut by 1 base and J by 6 bases, with 9 bases left in between. The CDR3 covers 13 residues. This chain's CDR3 is CASSESGPPEAFF. CDR3 sequence (DNA): TGTGCCAGCAGTGAATCGGGGCCCCCTGAAGCTTTCTTT.